The clone carrying this TCR beta chain was recorded at least ten times. The record originates from a study of Graves' ophthalmopathy and Graves' hyperthyroidism. RNA served as the template for amplifying TCR beta CDR3 regions. A first-round RT-PCR used HTBI primers, followed by a second-round multiplex PCR. TCRdb redid the calling of the multiplex PCR reads with MiXCR, one entry per CDR3 protein. The sample gives 170,000 or so distinct CDR3 sequences, over 35% of which show up once; roughly 6% is in the top ten. The germline V gene has CDR1 SGHRS and CDR2 YFSETQ. V trimming: 3 bases; J trimming: 6 bases; junction bases outside the gene matches: 13. This CDR3 has 17 residues.

The genes are TRBV5-1 and TRBJ2-2, with 8 bases lining up with TRBD1. The specimen was peripheral blood. The clonotype comes from a middle-aged woman with Graves' ophthalmopathy. The CDR3 protein is CASSSGTGYGNAGELFF. The CDR3 region has the DNA TGCGCCAGCAGCTCCGGGACAGGTTACGGAAACGCCGGGGAGCTGTTTTTT.